The sequence of this TCR beta chain was determined in a study of cytomegalovirus exposure and HLA in healthy donors (dated by TCRdb to about 2017). Turning to the overall study: An earlier analysis of under 600 of the donors reported approximately 270 Gb of sequence data and roughly 110 million unique TCR beta sequences from 150 million to 200 million T cells. Approximately 300 gigabases of sequencing data and around 90 million unique TCR sequences made up an early release that covered several hundred HLA-typed donors. Of the 398 genotyped donors, over 70% fell in the genetic ancestry cluster associated with self-reported Caucasian donors. The study aimed to test whether signatures of past pathogen exposure could be identified by cataloging public T cell receptors. The study profiled the T cell repertoires of some 610 subjects by immunosequencing and related them to cytomegalovirus serostatus. A separate validation cohort of over a hundred different subjects was used in addition to the roughly 700-subject first cohort. The study combined high-throughput TCR immunosequencing, statistical association of individual TCRs with disease status, and machine learning to predict cytomegalovirus infection status. A later analysis re-examined previously published TCR beta repertoires from roughly 650 donors and added high-resolution HLA genotyping to investigate patterns of TCR occurrence. In the later analysis, no new phenotypic data were used to find candidate immune exposures; instead, reliance was placed on TCR beta sequences and their occurrence across donors. An earlier analysis of about 620 of the donors applied high-throughput TCR beta sequencing to assess whether each TCR beta V gene segment acted as functional or pseudogenic. Alongside the repertoire data, information on donor age, sex, ethnicity and CMV serostatus was compiled. A later genetic analysis took genome-wide SNP genotypes for 398 of the 666 donors and used that subset as a discovery cohort. Every repertoire in the discovery cohort had been generated on one and the same sequencing platform. Both class I and class II loci were covered by HLA typing, at four-digit resolution. Typing coverage varied by locus: roughly 629-630 donors for A, B, C, DRB1 and DQB1; some 520 for DQA1; around 570 for DPA1; 450 to 480 for DPB1. About five DR-DQ haplotypes were treated as single units for association and clustering because of strong linkage in the cohort. Among under 450 genotyped donors of the cohort, an average of about 240,000 unique TCR beta nucleotide sequences were sequenced per donor, about a sixth of them non-productive. Broader findings and caveats from the paper: The cohort was sequenced for TCR beta chains only, and without alpha or paired-chain data the features that could be detected were limited. Most TCR sequences were seen in very few donors, while some public TCRs were found in many individuals. Because the 87-base-pair reads could not distinguish some IMGT-functional V segments, including TRBV6-2 and TRBV6-3, those segments were excluded. According to a later analysis, TCR association rates differed among HLA loci, with DRB1 alleles showing the most associated TCRs and HLA-C alleles showing the fewest. An association between a missense DCLRE1C variant and V-gene and J-gene trimming of TCR beta chains was found in a later genetic analysis and replicated in an independent cohort. A later analysis reported that several top co-occurrence clusters appeared linked to parvovirus B19, influenza, CMV and Epstein-Barr virus. The study gave a list of 150 to 200 TCR beta chains associated with cytomegalovirus. CMV serostatus was the only immune exposure information available for the cohort. It was suggested by the authors that the approach could potentially be generalized to other disease states and immunological phenotypes. A further reported finding was that TCR beta sequences accurately predicted the HLA-A and HLA-B alleles for most subjects in the first cohort. The presence/absence analyses assumed that sequencing depth was roughly uniform across donors, and that assumption may not be true. In a later analysis, HLA-associated TCR beta chains showed more clonal expansion and lower generation probabilities than non-associated chains that were equally common. According to a later analysis, most CMV-associated TCR beta chains appeared to be HLA-restricted, and the HLA associations seemed to be driven largely by CMV exposure. Because HLA typing was missing for some donors at each locus, association tests included only the typed subset. In an earlier analysis of a few hundred of the donors, most TCR beta V segments were observed in productive rearrangements about 87% or about 30% of the time, broadly matching IMGT annotations. Three of the identified cytomegalovirus-associated TCR beta chains were confirmed in vitro to be specific for cytomegalovirus antigens. Specific HLA alleles were associated with roughly 17,000 TCR beta sequences at a false discovery rate of 0.05 in a later analysis. The sequencing pipeline was judged likely to have produced a cluster of highly shared sequence variants as a technical artifact. Linkage disequilibrium might explain the correlated functional status among segregating V segments, but an unknown experimental factor could not be ruled out. According to a later genetic analysis, donors in an Asian-associated ancestry cluster had fewer N-insertions in productive TCRs than the roughly 660-donor mean. Strong co-occurrence of HLA alleles, especially DR and DQ, made assigning TCR associations to individual alleles difficult. In both the original and validation cohorts, the classifier was reported to diagnose cytomegalovirus status with high specificity and sensitivity. The earlier analysis of approximately 540 of the donors excluded some 16 rarely observed V segments, including chromosome 9 orphons, because counts were too low.

The cohort comprised more than 550 healthy bone marrow donors. All cohort members were sampled while nominally healthy, although unrecorded immune exposures were likely present. The donor was CMV seropositive and was included in the group of some 290 seropositive cohort members. A peripheral blood sample was provided by each donor, and peripheral blood mononuclear cells were used for TCR beta sequencing. Genomic DNA was extracted from the blood cell samples with the Qiagen DNeasy Blood Extraction Kit. In the case of this clone: Its antigen is currently not known. Base qualities were left out, and no much larger clone turns up one base away.

Library method: the immunoSEQ multiplex PCR assay. For the multiplex PCR, a mixture combining 60 forward primers for TCR Vbeta segments and 13 reverse primers for TCR Jbeta segments was used. Amplification of the CDR3 region of rearranged TCR beta genes was performed with a multiplex PCR assay on genomic DNA. On the Illumina HiSeq System, the amplified TCR beta libraries were sequenced as 87-base-pair reads. On the authors' methods: A later analysis counted about 76 million unique TCR beta chains across the 550 to 800 repertoires, and roughly 10 million of these chains were shared by at least two donors. A nearest-neighbor algorithm error-corrected the raw reads and collapsed the reads into unique sequences, merging closely related sequences to remove PCR and sequencing errors. CDR3 sequences were aligned to IMGT reference sequences to assign V, D and J gene segments. Each retained sequence needed at least a six-nucleotide match to both a V gene segment and a J gene segment. Rearrangements were classified as productive when the CDR3 lacked stop codons and remained in frame with V and J, and all other rearrangements were classified as non-productive. CDR3 was defined according to IMGT convention as the region running from the second conserved V-encoded cysteine to the conserved J-encoded phenylalanine. The earlier analysis of 587 of the donors excluded sequences that lacked an unambiguous match to a single V gene segment. An earlier analysis of 587 of the donors classified V segments as functional when productive rearrangements were above 56.7% and as segregating when the standard deviation between donors was above 5%. A statistical classification framework was developed to diagnose cytomegalovirus status using the catalog of TCR beta chain sequences. A later analysis assigned V and J genes by comparing TCR nucleotide sequences with IMGT/GENE-DB human TR gene sequences. The TCRdist pipeline was used in a later analysis to assign CDR3 sequences and most-parsimonious VDJ recombination scenarios. In a later analysis, every TCR beta chain was defined by the combination of its CDR3 amino acid sequence and its V-gene family, and reads without a unique V-gene family were dropped. A later analysis removed several hundred highly shared, low-generation-probability nucleotide sequences to deal with suspected cross-contamination and a sequencing artifact. A later analysis calculated a clonal expansion index for each public chain from normalized within-repertoire ranks of inferred template counts. Generation probabilities in a later analysis came from a VDJ recombination model fitted to out-of-frame rearrangements, and those results were checked against IGoR. Hypergeometric tests were used in a later analysis to score TCR-TCR, TCR-HLA and TCR-CMV co-occurrence, with a repertoire-size bias correction applied to the TCR pairs. False discovery rates were estimated in a later analysis by permuting HLA or CMV assignments 20 times. In a later analysis, co-occurring TCRs were grouped with DBSCAN, and TCRdist sequence similarity was added when clustering was performed within HLA-allele-positive subsets. For co-occurrence clustering, repertoires with fewer than 30,000 or more than 120,000 public chains were excluded, along with four or five repertoires with anomalous nucleotide sharing. This is the immuneACCESS table as TCRdb keeps it, with only in-frame sequences that have V and J called. A part of the clones is gone; compared with another copy, unresolved V genes explain less than half, and the rest is unexplained. That table supplies the V and J calls and clone size; D and trimming were determined from the DNA. For this sample there are about 160,000 clones; approximately 77% appear just once. The ten largest make up around 2.1% of the sample.

Reading from cysteine to phenylalanine, the CDR3 counts 16 amino acids. Left in the record is the CDR3 DNA by itself, 48 bases read in frame from the first base. The chain joins TRBV12-2 to TRBJ2-7; the tabulated D call, TRBD1, remains unverified against the DNA. TRBV12-2 is deemed a pseudogene. The sequenced sample was PBMCs. This clonotype was sampled from a man in his fifties in good health and CMV-seropositive. The nucleotide sequence reads TGTGCAAGTCGCTTAGAACGGACAGGGGCCAACTACGAGCAGTACTTC. Its protein product is CASRLERTGANYEQYF.